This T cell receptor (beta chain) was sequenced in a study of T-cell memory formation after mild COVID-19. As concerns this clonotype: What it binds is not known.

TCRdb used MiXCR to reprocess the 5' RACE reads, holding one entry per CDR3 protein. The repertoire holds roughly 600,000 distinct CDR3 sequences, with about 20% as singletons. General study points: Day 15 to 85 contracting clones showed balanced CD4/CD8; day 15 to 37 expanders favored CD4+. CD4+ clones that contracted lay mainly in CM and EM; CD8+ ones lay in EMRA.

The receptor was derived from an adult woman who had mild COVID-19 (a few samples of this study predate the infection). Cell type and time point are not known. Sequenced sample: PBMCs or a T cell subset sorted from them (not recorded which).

The CDR3 sequence is CAWSVGLAGNTGELFF. In DNA form, the CDR3 reads TGTGCCTGGAGTGTAGGGCTAGCGGGGAATACCGGGGAGCTGTTTTTT. The V call is TRBV30, the J call TRBJ2-2; TRBD2 aligns across 9 bases. Trimming cost V 0 bases and J 5 bases; bases outside gene matches: 7. This CDR3 comprises 16 residues. Germline V gene sequence: CDR1 GTSNPN, CDR2 SVGIG (reference sequence).